The TCR beta chain described here comes from a study of cytomegalovirus exposure and HLA in healthy donors. This clone was detected once. Its target is unknown. Trimming shortened V by 3 bases and J by 1 base, and 15 bases separated the two germline ends. This CDR3 has 17 amino acids. The germline V gene has CDR1 MNHEY and CDR2 SMNVEV (reference sequence). The PCR ran on 60 Vbeta and 13 Jbeta primers. Sequenced by immunoSEQ multiplex PCR; TCRdb stores in-frame clones only, minus some. The data contain roughly 230,000 clones, just under 80% of them singletons. Although they were nominally healthy when sampled, donors likely had unrecorded immune exposures. Study-wide points: Solely CMV serostatus was available to characterize immune exposure. Later on, an analysis tied approximately 17,000 TCR beta sequences to HLA alleles at 0.05 false discovery rate. Presence/absence analysis assumed near-uniform sequencing depth across donors.

This chain uses TRBV27 with TRBJ2-2; tentatively, D is TRBD2 (5 bases). Sequenced input: PBMCs. The sequence was collected from a boy aged 10-17 years in good health and CMV-seronegative. The CDR3 DNA is TGTGCCAGCAGTTTCAGAACGGGGATGATGAACACCGGGGAGCTGTTTTTT. Its translation: CASSFRTGMMNTGELFF.